This T cell receptor beta chain was identified during a study of T-cell reconstitution after alpha-beta-depleted transplantation in children. General study points: Surviving recipient T cells and intrathymic progenitors accounted for some patients' high TCRbeta diversity at day 60. Among T cells one year after transplant, newly produced cells accounted for most counts and diversity. Several hundred rapidly expanded clones from non-depleted graft cells reportedly supplied alpha-beta T cells about two months post-transplant.

Remarks on this clonotype: Its cognate antigen is unknown. A much bigger clone sits one base away, suggesting this may be a read error.

Preparation of the TCRbeta library involved a method that used unique molecular identifiers. Using its own MiXCR run on the PCR reads, TCRdb lists one record per CDR3 protein. This sample has 250,000 to 300,000 distinct CDR3 sequences, with roughly 9.1% found just once. The sample here was PBMCs, taken before TCRalphabeta/CD19-depleted stem cell transplant. The TCR comes from a boy less than two years old with acute myeloid leukemia, due to receive a stem cell transplant.

CDR3 region: CASSGKDSQETQYF. The CDR3 region has the DNA TGTGCCAGCAGTGGAAAGGACAGCCAAGAGACCCAGTACTTC. The gene calls are TRBV28 and TRBJ2-5; TRBD1 might be the D (6 bases). This CDR3 has 14 amino acids. The V and J ends lost 5 bases and 1 base respectively, with 11 bases between them. CDR1 and CDR2 from the germline V gene are MDHEN and SYDVKM. Using reference TRBV28 and TRBJ2-5 for the parts outside the CDR3, the full variable domain is DVKVTQSSRYLVKRTGEKVFLECVQDMDHENMFWYRQDPGLGLRLIYFSYDVKMKEKGDIPEGYSVSREKKERFSLILESASTNQTSMYLCASSGKDSQETQYFGPGTRLLVL.